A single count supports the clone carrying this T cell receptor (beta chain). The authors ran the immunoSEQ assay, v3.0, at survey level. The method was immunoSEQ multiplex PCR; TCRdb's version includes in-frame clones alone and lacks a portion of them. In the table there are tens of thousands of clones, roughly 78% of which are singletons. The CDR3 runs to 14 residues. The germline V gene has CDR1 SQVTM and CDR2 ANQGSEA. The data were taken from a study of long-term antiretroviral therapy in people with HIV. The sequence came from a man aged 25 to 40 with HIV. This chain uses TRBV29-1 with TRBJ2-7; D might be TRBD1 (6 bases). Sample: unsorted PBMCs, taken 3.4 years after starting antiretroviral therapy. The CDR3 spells CSVSWDKSLYEQYF. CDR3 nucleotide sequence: TGCAGTGTCAGTTGGGACAAGAGCCTCTACGAGCAGTACTTC.